Shown below are 11 T cell receptor beta chains from a single sample sequenced in a study of T cells in Graves' hyperthyroidism and ophthalmopathy. The CDR3 regions of TCR beta were amplified from RNA transcripts. TCR CDR3 underwent first-round RT-PCR with the HTBI primer set. TCRdb re-analysed the multiplex PCR reads in MiXCR, keeping a single row per CDR3 protein. The sample carries around 240,000 distinct CDR3 sequences, about 17% recorded once. The material sequenced was blood. These receptors were taken from a woman between 18 and 29 years old with Graves' ophthalmopathy.

For this clonotype: One junction end disagrees with the germline gene, perhaps due to a read error. The chain uses TRBV2 and TRBJ2-7; TRBD2 might be the D (7 bases). This CDR3 is 15 amino acids long. The germline CDR1 and CDR2 sequences are SNHLY and FYNNEI. This chain's CDR3 is CAGSETGTTYYEQYF. Here the CDR3 DNA reads TGTGCCGGCAGTGAAACAGGGACTACCTACTACGAGCAGTACTTC.

This clonotype appeared many times. Being one base from a much bigger clone, this may be a read error. The chain employs TRBV14 and TRBJ1-6; no clear D. The CDR3 contains 13 residues. V was shortened by 1 base and J by 8 bases, with 6 bases between the two germline ends. CDR1 is SGHDN, CDR2 FVKESK, per germline. The CDR3, as DNA: TGTGCCAGCAGCCAAGGGACGGATTCACCCCTCCACTTT. Translated: CASSQGTDSPLHF.

This clonotype was recorded many times. Since a much larger clone is just one base distant, this may be a read error. V is TRBV7-2 and J is TRBJ1-2, with 9 bases matching TRBD1. CDR1 and CDR2 (germline): SGHTA, FQGNSA. The CDR3 is made up of 18 amino acids. CDR3 bases: TGTGCCAACAGCTTCGGGGAGCAGCCGGGACAGGGTCGTGGTGGCTACACCTTC. Its translation is CANSFGEQPGQGRGGYTF.

This clonotype showed up many times. V usage is TRBV20-1 and J usage is TRBJ1-1; D is possibly TRBD1 (5 bases). There are 14 residues in the CDR3. With 1 base removed from V and 3 bases from J, the gap between germline ends came to 12 bases. In germline, CDR1 is DFQATT, CDR2 SNEGSKA (reference sequence). The CDR3 spells CSARVPDKDTEAFF. Written as DNA, the CDR3 is TGCAGTGCTAGAGTCCCGGACAAGGACACTGAAGCTTTCTTT.

The sample holds many counts of this clonotype. The genes are TRBV20-1 and TRBJ2-7; D is unresolved. The V end was cut by 0 bases, the J end by 2 bases, with 17 bases between. The CDR3 has 16 amino acids. The germline gives CDR1 DFQATT, CDR2 SNEGSKA (reference sequence). CDR3 DNA: TGCAGTGCTAGAGACAAGGGCCGGGCCATTACCTACGAGCAGTACTTC. It specifies CSARDKGRAITYEQYF.

The chain carries TRBV5-1 and TRBJ1-1; D possibly corresponds to TRBD1 (6 bases). CDR1 is SGHRS and CDR2 is YFSETQ in the germline V gene. Trimming shortened V by 6 bases and J by 4 bases, and 13 bases separated the two germline ends. The CDR3 sequence is 13 residues long. CDR3 protein: CASTRGPGTEAFF. The CDR3 DNA sequence: TGCGCCAGCACCCGGGGGCCCGGCACTGAAGCTTTCTTT.

This clonotype has a count of ten or more. This rearrangement joins TRBV2 to TRBJ2-1; the match to TRBD2 covers 8 bases. The ends lost 6 bases at V and 5 bases at J; junction bases unmatched: 6. Germline lookup yields CDR1 SNHLY and CDR2 FYNNEI. This CDR3 has 14 residues. The CDR3 DNA sequence: TGTGCCAGCAGGGCGGGGACTAGTAACAATGAGCAGTTCTTC. Encoded protein: CASRAGTSNNEQFF.

This clonotype was observed at least ten times. This chain connects TRBV20-1 to TRBJ2-3, with D possibly matching TRBD2 (6 bases). Germline lookup yields CDR1 DFQATT and CDR2 SNEGSKA (reference sequence). The germline V and J ends were trimmed by 0 bases and 2 bases, with 12 bases remaining between them. The CDR3 has 15 residues. CDR3 amino acids: CSARDQTRYTDTQYF. The CDR3 nucleotides are TGCAGTGCTAGAGATCAGACTAGGTACACAGATACGCAGTATTTT.

This clonotype was detected many times. V usage is TRBV10-3 and J usage is TRBJ1-2; D possibly corresponds to TRBD1 (6 bases). Trimming removed 3 bases at V and 1 base at J, with 15 bases between. Germline V gives CDR1 ENHRY, CDR2 SYGVKD. The length of the CDR3 is 16 residues. The CDR3 DNA follows: TGTGCCATCAGTGACAGGGGAGGTTGGGATAACTATGGCTACACCTTC. It yields the protein CAISDRGGWDNYGYTF.

This clonotype appeared many times. This chain links TRBV29-1 with TRBJ1-5; TRBD1 agrees at 7 bases. V lost 6 bases, J lost 2 bases, and 4 bases stayed unmatched. The germline V gene encodes CDR1 SQVTM and CDR2 ANQGSEA. The CDR3 contains 13 residues. The chain's CDR3 is CSVTGQGNQPQHF. CDR3 DNA: TGCAGCGTGACCGGACAGGGCAATCAGCCCCAGCATTTT.

The genes are TRBV28 and TRBJ2-5; D is unresolved. Trimming left V 6 bases short and J 2 bases short, with 22 bases between. Looked up from germline, CDR1 is MDHEN and CDR2 is SYDVKM. This CDR3 comprises 17 residues. The CDR3 DNA is TGTGCCAGCAGGCCAAGGGCCCGTGGCAGCTCACAAGAGACCCAGTACTTC. This codes for CASRPRARGSSQETQYF.